The clone carrying this T cell receptor beta chain was seen a single time. This sample is part of a study of CD8 T cells in Susac syndrome. Germline V gene data show CDR1 as SGHNT and CDR2 as YYREEE (reference sequence). After removal of 4 bases from V and 6 bases from J, the junction contained 6 bases not matched to a gene. This CDR3 is 13 amino acids long. Reverse transcription of roughly 0.5 to 1 ug RNA was performed with random hexamers. Amplification of TCR beta CDR3 was carried out by immunoSEQ multiplex PCR, which covered 54 Vbeta and 13 Jbeta segments. MiXCR, run by TCRdb on the immunoSEQ multiplex PCR reads, gives a single entry per CDR3 protein. Found here are roughly 150,000 distinct CDR3 sequences, roughly 95% of them singletons; the top ten hold roughly 0.099%. The study sequenced TCR beta in blood CD8+ and CD4+ T cells. The multiple sclerosis controls consisted of treatment-naive patients with relapsing-remitting disease, either stable or active.

The clonotype originates from a human donor with multiple sclerosis. Sequenced sample: CD4+ T cells from PBMCs. This chain uses TRBV5-4 with TRBJ1-1, with 7 bases that match TRBD1. CDR3 residues: CASSLPRGSEAFF. For the CDR3, the DNA is TGTGCCAGCAGCCTACCCAGGGGGTCTGAAGCTTTCTTT.